The present T cell receptor (beta chain) was sequenced within a study of PD-1 blockade in classical Hodgkin lymphoma. Broader study findings: Nothing has yet pinned down what causes the repertoire differences, possibly disease activity or prior therapy. Among the patients, those starting nivolumab under 1 year after ASCT were excluded.

Following autologous stem cell transplantation, relapse occurred in every patient, and exposure to brentuximab vedotin varied. TCRdb's table, derived via immunoSEQ multiplex PCR, lists solely in-frame clones and lacks some. The sample lists under 75,000 clones; about 88% were seen once. Regarding this clone: Its antigen is unknown.

Looked up from germline, CDR1 is SGHRS and CDR2 is YFSETQ. Trimming cost V 4 bases and J 4 bases, with 9 bases left between them. This CDR3 region has 12 residues. Sequencing was performed on peripheral blood mononuclear cells (PBMCs), taken before the second cycle of nivolumab. This TCR was recovered from a human donor with classical Hodgkin lymphoma. The chain uses TRBV5-1 and TRBJ2-7; tentative D call: TRBD2 (6 bases). The CDR3: CASSPEGYEQYF. The CDR3 bases are TGCGCCAGCAGCCCGGAGGGGTACGAGCAGTACTTC. The full variable domain, in which reference TRBV5-1 and TRBJ2-7 provide the parts outside the CDR3, is KAGVTQTPRYLIKTRGQQVTLSCSPISGHRSVSWYQQTPGQGLQFLFEYFSETQRNKGNFPGRFSGRQFSNSRSEMNVSTLELGDSALYLCASSPEGYEQYFGPGTRLTVT.